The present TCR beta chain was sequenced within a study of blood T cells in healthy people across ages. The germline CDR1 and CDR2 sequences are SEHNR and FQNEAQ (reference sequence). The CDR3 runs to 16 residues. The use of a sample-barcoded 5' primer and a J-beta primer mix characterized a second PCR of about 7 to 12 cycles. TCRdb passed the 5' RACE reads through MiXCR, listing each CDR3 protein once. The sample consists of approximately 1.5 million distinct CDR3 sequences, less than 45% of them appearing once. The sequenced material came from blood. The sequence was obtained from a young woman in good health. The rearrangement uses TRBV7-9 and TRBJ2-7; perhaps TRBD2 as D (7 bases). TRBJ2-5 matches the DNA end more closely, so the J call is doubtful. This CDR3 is CASSSTGGPNLETQYF. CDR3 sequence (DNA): TGTGCCAGCAGCTCTACCGGGGGGCCCAACCTTGAGACCCAGTACTTC.